Below, 24 T cell receptor beta chains from the same sample are listed, as sequenced in a study of OX40 agonist ivuxolimab in advanced cancers. Sequencing was performed with immunoSEQ multiplex PCR; in TCRdb, only in-frame clones are kept and a portion is missing. The data contain around 65,000 clones, around 92% of them singletons. The source was CD4+ or CD8+ T cells sorted from blood, collected in a trial of the OX40 agonist ivuxolimab. The receptors originated from an adult with an advanced solid tumor such as melanoma, head and neck, liver or kidney cancer.

This clone was seen only a few times. The chain joins TRBV27 to TRBJ1-2; TRBD1 agrees at 7 bases. V trimming: 6 bases; J trimming: 3 bases; junction bases outside the gene matches: 7. Germline V gene data show CDR1 as MNHEY and CDR2 as SMNVEV (reference sequence). This CDR3 contains 14 residues. For the CDR3, the DNA is TGTGCCAGCAGCACCCTTCAGGGGGACTATGGCTACACCTTC. It codes for CASSTLQGDYGYTF.

This chain connects TRBV5-6 to TRBJ1-5; maybe TRBD1 (5 bases). The CDR3 contains 14 residues. Germline CDR1 and CDR2: SGHDT and YYEEEE. V shed 0 bases and J shed 7 bases, with 11 bases lying between them. In nucleotides, the CDR3 is TGTGCCAGCAGCTTGGGGGGGAATAGCCAGCCCCAGCATTTT. Translated: CASSLGGNSQPQHF. The complete variable domain, with remaining parts taken from reference TRBV5-6 and TRBJ1-5, reads DAGVTQSPTHLIKTRGQQVTLRCSPKSGHDTVSWYQQALGQGPQFIFQYYEEEERQRGNFPDRFSGHQFPNYSSELNVNALLLGDSALYLCASSLGGNSQPQHFGDGTRLSIL.

CDR3 amino acids: CASSPFIAYEQYF. The CDR3 DNA reads TGTGCCAGCAGCCCCTTTATCGCCTACGAGCAGTACTTC. The J gene is TRBJ2-7, the V gene TRBV7-6; D unresolved. The ends were cut back, 5 bases at V and 2 bases at J, with 10 bases in the middle. This CDR3 spans 13 amino acids. The germline V gene encodes CDR1 SGHVS and CDR2 FNYEAQ.

CDR3 residues: CASSPQGSGNTIYF. In nucleotides, the CDR3 is TGTGCCAGCAGCCCCCAGGGCTCTGGAAACACCATATATTTT. The V and J genes are TRBV9 and TRBJ1-3; a possible D gene is TRBD1 (5 bases). The V gene lost 4 bases and the J gene lost 0 bases, with 8 bases spanning the gap. Germline lookup yields CDR1 SGDLS and CDR2 YYNGEE. CDR3 length: 14 residues.

The chain carries TRBV19 and TRBJ2-1; possible D gene TRBD2, 6 bases. V was pared by 2 bases and J by 3 bases, with 20 bases between. There are 18 residues in the CDR3. Germline assignment: CDR1 LNHDA and CDR2 SQIVND (reference sequence). The CDR3 spells CASSITPLGRGVYNEQFF. CDR3 DNA sequence: TGTGCCAGTAGTATAACCCCCCTAGGGCGGGGTGTCTACAATGAGCAGTTCTTC.

This CDR3 reads CASSLPYRGPETQYF. The DNA of the CDR3 is TGTGCCAGCAGTCTTCCCTACAGGGGGCCGGAGACCCAGTACTTC. The genes are TRBV28 and TRBJ2-5; the match to TRBD1 covers 9 bases. Germline CDR1 reads MDHEN; CDR2 reads SYDVKM. The J segment lost 5 bases and the V segment lost 5 bases, leaving 9 bases of the junction unmatched. The CDR3 has 15 amino acids.

This rearrangement joins TRBV5-4 to TRBJ2-5; D gene uncertain. The J call may be faulty, since TRBJ2-7 better matches the DNA end. This CDR3 comprises 11 residues. The germline CDR1 and CDR2 sequences are SGHNT and YYREEE (reference sequence). CDR3 nucleotide sequence: TGTGCCAGCAGCTCCTCCTACGAGCAGTACTTC. Encoded protein: CASSSSYEQYF.

This rearrangement joins TRBV7-2 to TRBJ2-5, with 12 bases identical to TRBD2. The ends lost 4 bases at V and 0 bases at J; junction bases unmatched: 6. The CDR3 covers 17 residues. CDR1 and CDR2 (germline): SGHTA, FQGNSA. This chain's CDR3 is CASSSTSGRPYQETQYF. CDR3 coding DNA: TGTGCCAGCAGCTCCACTAGCGGGAGGCCGTACCAAGAGACCCAGTACTTC.

J is TRBJ2-5 and V is TRBV2; the match to TRBD2 covers 7 bases. The CDR3 contains 16 residues. The germline V gene has CDR1 SNHLY and CDR2 FYNNEI. The V segment lost 1 base and the J segment 5 bases; nucleotides outside the gene matches: 10. The CDR3, as DNA: TGTGCCAGCAGTGAAGGCCGGGGGGACCGCCGGGAGACCCAGTACTTC. This codes for CASSEGRGDRRETQYF.

The chain recombines TRBV11-1 with TRBJ2-7, with D perhaps matching TRBD1 (5 bases). CDR3 length: 14 amino acids. Germline-derived CDR1 and CDR2 are SGHAT and FQDESV (reference sequence). V was clipped by 2 bases and J by 2 bases, with 10 bases between them. The CDR3 spells CASSLNDRAYEQYF. The CDR3 nucleotides are TGTGCCAGCAGCTTAAATGACAGAGCCTACGAGCAGTACTTC.

The chain links TRBV7-9 to TRBJ2-7; D remains ambiguous. The CDR3 extends over 13 amino acids. V was clipped by 8 bases and J by 2 bases, with 13 bases between them. In germline, CDR1 is SEHNR, CDR2 FQNEAQ (reference sequence). CDR3 sequence (DNA): TGTGCCAGCTATTCGGACGGAACCTACGAGCAGTACTTC. Amino acids: CASYSDGTYEQYF.

J is TRBJ2-1 and V is TRBV11-2; D is unresolved. V was shortened by 0 bases and J by 3 bases, with 6 bases between the two germline ends. CDR1 is SGHAT and CDR2 is FQNNGV in the germline V gene. This CDR3 comprises 14 residues. The CDR3 sequence is CASSLENSYNEQFF. CDR3 sequence (DNA): TGTGCCAGCAGCTTAGAGAACAGCTACAATGAGCAGTTCTTC.

The rearrangement joins TRBV9 to TRBJ2-1, with D maybe TRBD2 (6 bases). The CDR3 is made up of 10 amino acids. Germline V lookup: CDR1 SGDLS, CDR2 YYNGEE. V dropped 10 bases and J dropped 10 bases, with 12 bases sitting between them. This CDR3 is CASGGDEQFF. The DNA for the CDR3 is TGTGCCTCGGGCGGGGACGAGCAGTTCTTC.

The chain combines TRBV15 with TRBJ1-5; maybe TRBD1 (5 bases). There are 15 residues in the CDR3. Germline CDR1 is LNHNV and CDR2 is YYDKDF (reference sequence). The V end lost 0 bases, the J end lost 9 bases, and 15 bases lay between the germline ends. The CDR3 spells CATSRDSGPLRPQHF. CDR3 bases: TGTGCCACCAGCAGAGATTCGGGACCATTGAGGCCCCAGCATTTT.

This rearrangement joins TRBV6-5 to TRBJ2-1; perhaps TRBD1 as D (5 bases). Germline loops: CDR1 MNHEY, CDR2 SVGAGI. The CDR3 loop spans 14 amino acids. Trimming took 5 bases from V and 2 from J, leaving 10 bases between them. This chain's CDR3 is CASSPGHPYNEQFF. The CDR3 nucleotides read TGTGCCAGCAGTCCCGGACACCCCTACAATGAGCAGTTCTTC.

This clone was detected only once. V gene TRBV9 combines with J gene TRBJ2-2; 7 positions agree with TRBD1. J was trimmed by 2 bases and V by 4 bases; bases with no gene match: 8. CDR3 length equals 16 residues. Germline V gene lookup returns CDR1 SGDLS and CDR2 YYNGEE. The CDR3 is CASSSPTGDNTGELFF. The CDR3 nucleotides read TGTGCCAGCAGCTCACCCACAGGGGACAACACCGGGGAGCTGTTTTTT.

This chain connects TRBV6-6 to TRBJ2-7; possible D gene TRBD1, 6 bases. Germline assignment: CDR1 MNHNY and CDR2 SVGAGI (reference sequence). The CDR3 runs 14 residues. V lost 2 bases to trimming and J lost 2 bases, with 10 bases between them. In DNA, the CDR3 is TGTGCCAGCAGTTACGGGACACCCACCTACGAGCAGTACTTC. Its translation: CASSYGTPTYEQYF.

Details on this clone: The sample has other DNA sequences that encode this CDR3 too. The rearrangement joins TRBV11-2 to TRBJ2-7; D is undetermined. Germline CDR1 reads SGHAT; CDR2 reads FQNNGV. The CDR3 loop spans 12 amino acids. Between the trimmed V and J ends, which lost 1 base and 3 bases, there was a span of 4 bases. The CDR3 region is CASSLVRYEQYF. CDR3 bases: TGTGCCAGCAGCTTAGTCCGCTACGAGCAGTACTTC.

The chain carries TRBV14 and TRBJ2-3; 8 positions agree with TRBD2. The length of the CDR3 is 16 residues. The germline gives CDR1 SGHDN, CDR2 FVKESK. V was pared by 4 bases and J by 6 bases, with 12 bases of the junction left unmatched. The CDR3 coding sequence is TGTGCCAGCAGCCGCATTGAGACTAGCGTACAGGATACGCAGTATTTT. Protein sequence: CASSRIETSVQDTQYF.

The chain employs TRBV5-4 and TRBJ1-6, with D perhaps matching TRBD1 (6 bases). Trimming left V 2 bases short and J 7 bases short, with 10 bases between. The CDR3 runs to 14 residues. The germline CDR1 and CDR2 sequences are SGHNT and YYREEE (reference sequence). The CDR3 sequence is CASSFGGANSPLHF. In nucleotides, the CDR3 is TGTGCCAGCAGCTTTGGGGGGGCCAATTCACCCCTCCACTTT.

V gene TRBV6-4 combines with J gene TRBJ2-1; weak D call: TRBD1 (6 bases). Trimming cost V 4 bases and J 2 bases, with 15 bases left between them. This CDR3 region has 16 residues. Germline V gene sequence: CDR1 MRHNA, CDR2 SNTAGT. The CDR3 loop reads CASSVRQGPPYNEQFF. CDR3 coding DNA: TGTGCCAGCAGTGTTCGGCAGGGGCCCCCCTACAATGAGCAGTTCTTC.

The chain recombines TRBV27 with TRBJ2-5; 7 bases align to TRBD1. V trimming: 5 bases; J trimming: 7 bases; junction bases outside the gene matches: 10. Looked up from germline, CDR1 is MNHEY and CDR2 is SMNVEV (reference sequence). There are 14 residues in the CDR3. The CDR3 here is CASSQRQGIMTQYF. CDR3 in DNA: TGTGCCAGCAGTCAAAGACAGGGAATTATGACCCAGTACTTC.

The chain is built from TRBV27 and TRBJ1-2, with unresolved D. Deletions cut 8 bases from V and 4 bases from J, with 17 bases between. This CDR3 is 14 amino acids long. In germline, CDR1 is MNHEY, CDR2 SMNVEV (reference sequence). The CDR3 here is CASSWGSAPYGYTF. CDR3 bases: TGTGCCAGCTCTTGGGGTTCCGCCCCCTATGGCTACACCTTC.

The chain recombines TRBV7-9 with TRBJ1-4; D possibly corresponds to TRBD1 (5 bases). V was trimmed by 1 base and J by 3 bases, leaving 12 bases between them. Germline assignment: CDR1 SEHNR and CDR2 FQNEAQ (reference sequence). The CDR3 runs to 16 residues. CDR3 amino acids: CASSLDIRGPNEKLFF. The CDR3 DNA is TGTGCCAGCAGCTTAGACATAAGGGGTCCTAATGAAAAACTGTTTTTT.